One and the same sample provided the 14 T cell receptor beta chains below, sequenced in a study of blood T cell repertoires in COVID-19. The repertoire was sequenced with immunoSEQ multiplex PCR; TCRdb's copy has only in-frame clones and lacks some. The sample holds approximately 170,000 clones, roughly nine tenths seen once. Sequencing was carried out using peripheral blood. These receptors all stem from a woman aged 65 to 85 with acute or convalescent COVID-19.

This chain uses TRBV18 with TRBJ1-1, with D tentatively TRBD1 (5 bases). CDR1 is KGHSH and CDR2 is LQKENI in the germline V gene. V shed 0 bases and J shed 1 base, with 9 bases lying between them. The CDR3 sequence is 15 residues long. The CDR3 DNA reads as TGTGCCAGCTCACCACCGTCCGGGGGGAACACTGAAGCTTTCTTT. This sequence encodes CASSPPSGGNTEAFF. Looking up the rest from reference TRBV18 and TRBJ1-1 gives the full variable domain: NAGVMQNPRHLVRRRGQEARLRCSPMKGHSHVYWYRQLPEEGLKFMVYLQKENIIDESGMPKERFSAEFPKEGPSILRIQQVVRGDSAAYFCASSPPSGGNTEAFFGQGTRLTVV.

The rearrangement joins TRBV5-8 to TRBJ2-7, with 7 nucleotides matching TRBD2. Germline CDR1 is SGHTS and CDR2 is YDEGEE. V shed 0 bases and J 11 bases; nucleotides not matched to a gene: 5. This CDR3 spans 12 amino acids. DNA of the CDR3: TGTGCCAGCAGCTTGGTCGGGGGGAAGGAGTACTTC. Protein: CASSLVGGKEYF.

The chain recombines TRBV19 with TRBJ2-3; the match to TRBD2 covers 8 bases. CDR3 length: 15 amino acids. V lost 6 bases and J lost 0; bases outside the gene matches: 5. Germline V gene sequence: CDR1 LNHDA, CDR2 SQIVND (reference sequence). The CDR3 protein is CASSRLAPSTDTQYF. As DNA, the CDR3 is TGTGCCAGTAGCCGACTAGCGCCTAGCACAGATACGCAGTATTTT.

This chain uses TRBV7-2 with TRBJ2-1; 8 nucleotides match TRBD2. CDR3 length: 15 residues. J lost 13 bases, V lost 3 bases, and 14 bases had no gene match. Germline values: CDR1 SGHTA, CDR2 FQGNSA. The CDR3 bases are TGTGCCAGCAGCTTCAGTGATGCTAGCGGGTCAATCCAGTTCTTC. Its translation: CASSFSDASGSIQFF.

V is TRBV9 and J is TRBJ2-7, with TRBD1 identical over 9 bases. From germline, CDR1 is SGDLS and CDR2 YYNGEE. The V gene end was trimmed by 0 bases and the J gene end by 3 bases; junction bases not matched to a gene: 4. The CDR3 runs to 15 residues. The CDR3 region has the DNA TGTGCCAGCAGCGTAGCGGGGACAGGGCACTACGAGCAGTACTTC. Its protein is CASSVAGTGHYEQYF.

In DNA form, the CDR3 reads TGTGCCAGCACCCAAGACAGGGGTCGGGAGACCCAGTACTTC. It translates to CASTQDRGRETQYF. The V gene is TRBV7-2, the J gene TRBJ2-5, with 8 bases that match TRBD1. The length of the CDR3 is 14 residues. Germline loops: CDR1 SGHTA, CDR2 FQGNSA. Trimming at V came to 7 bases and at J to 5 bases, leaving 9 bases not matched to a gene. The variable domain in full, with the rest retrieved from reference TRBV7-2 and TRBJ2-5, is GAGVSQSPSNKVTEKGKDVELRCDPISGHTALYWYRQSLGQGLEFLIYFQGNSAPDKSGLPSDRFSAERTGGSVSTLTIQRTQQEDSAVYLCASTQDRGRETQYFGPGTRLLVL.

V gene TRBV5-8 combines with J gene TRBJ1-2; D is ambiguous. Trimming removed 2 bases from V and 6 bases from J, with 14 bases in between. This CDR3 comprises 14 residues. Germline V gives CDR1 SGHTS, CDR2 YDEGEE. CDR3 DNA: TGTGCCAGCAGCTTCCAGGAGGTGAAGAATGGCTACACCTTC. It codes for CASSFQEVKNGYTF.

V gene TRBV19 combines with J gene TRBJ2-7, with unresolved D. Germline V CDR1 and CDR2: LNHDA, SQIVND (reference sequence). CDR3 size: 15 residues. Trimming took off 1 base at V and 3 bases at J, with 13 bases between the two ends. CDR3 DNA: TGTGCCAGTAGTATAGGGGTCGGCGGAAACTACGAGCAGTACTTC. Amino acid sequence: CASSIGVGGNYEQYF.

The chain couples TRBV14 to TRBJ2-1, with D perhaps TRBD2 (5 bases). V lost 1 base, J lost 4 bases, and 8 bases lay in between. The CDR3 loop spans 14 amino acids. Germline V CDR1 and CDR2: SGHDN, FVKESK. This CDR3 is CASSQVGDYNEQFF. The CDR3 DNA follows: TGTGCCAGCAGCCAAGTCGGGGATTACAATGAGCAGTTCTTC.

V is TRBV2 and J is TRBJ2-1, with 12 bases matching TRBD2. The CDR3 has 15 amino acids. J lost 2 bases, V lost 5 bases, and 1 base had no gene match. Germline values: CDR1 SNHLY, CDR2 FYNNEI. The CDR3 here is CASSWTSGTYNEQFF. CDR3 nucleotides: TGTGCCAGCAGTTGGACTAGCGGGACCTACAATGAGCAGTTCTTC.

The chain's CDR3 is CASRRAGTEYNSPLHF. DNA for the CDR3: TGTGCCAGCCGCCGGGCGGGGACGGAGTATAATTCACCCCTCCACTTT. The chain links TRBV6-2 or TRBV6-3 to TRBJ1-6; D may be TRBD1 (5 bases). The V gene's germline CDR1 is MNHEY and CDR2 SVGEGT. V was clipped by 8 bases and J by 4 bases, with 18 bases between them. The CDR3 is made up of 16 amino acids.

The CDR3: CASSLLPDNSPLHF. The CDR3 region has the DNA TGTGCCAGCAGCTTATTACCGGATAATTCACCCCTCCACTTT. V and J are TRBV7-2 and TRBJ1-6; the D is unclear. V gave up 2 bases and J gave up 5 bases, with 7 bases separating them. Germline V CDR1 and CDR2: SGHTA, FQGNSA. The CDR3 sequence is 14 residues long.

The chain employs TRBV9 and TRBJ1-4; possibly TRBD1 for D (5 bases). This CDR3 is built from 15 residues. Trimming shortened V by 3 bases and J by 8 bases, and 17 bases separated the two germline ends. Looked up from germline, CDR1 is SGDLS and CDR2 is YYNGEE. The CDR3 DNA reads TGTGCCAGCAGCGCCGGAGGGACCATCTGGGAAAAACTGTTTTTT. It is translated as CASSAGGTIWEKLFF.

The V call is TRBV6-1, the J call TRBJ2-2, with 9 bases that match TRBD1. Looked up from germline, CDR1 is MNHNS and CDR2 is SASEGT. The trim removed 0 bases at V and 6 bases at J, leaving 2 bases unmatched. The CDR3 has 15 amino acids. Here the CDR3 reads CASSEAGQGAGELFF. Written as DNA, the CDR3 is TGTGCCAGCAGTGAAGCGGGACAGGGAGCCGGGGAGCTGTTTTTT.